Sequencing of this TCR beta chain was carried out in a study of spatial heterogeneity in lung cancer. Study-level background: Raw sequencing reads included, on average, more than ten appearances of each unique TCR and UMI combination.

Individually, TCR cDNA molecules were each labelled with a unique molecular identifier. MiXCR was run by TCRdb on the 5' RACE reads, yielding one entry per CDR3 protein. The sample records some 6,000 distinct CDR3 sequences, about an eighth being singletons. Ten or more counts support this clonotype. A library prepared for alpha chains yielded this beta chain as an off-target read; its size is of little meaning. Looked up from germline, CDR1 is SGHTA and CDR2 is FQGNSA. Trimming removed 2 bases at V and 0 bases at J, with 8 bases between. The CDR3 has 15 amino acids. Described time point: sample taken at primary tumor resection. The input material, whole RNA from tumor, nontumor lung or frozen PBMC, was sequenced unsorted.

The chain recombines TRBV7-2 with TRBJ1-5, with a tentative D call TRBD1 (5 bases). The sample was lung tissue, taken at surgery. This clonotype was obtained from a human donor with early-stage non-small cell lung cancer. CDR3 residues: CASSLLGDSNQPQHF. CDR3 coding DNA: TGTGCCAGCAGCTTATTAGGGGATAGCAATCAGCCCCAGCATTTT.